These 30 T cell receptor beta chains were all obtained from the same sample, sequenced in a study of T cells in Graves' hyperthyroidism and ophthalmopathy. Amplification yielded TCR beta CDR3 regions, with RNA transcripts as the source. RT-PCR in the first round (using the HTBI primer set) targeted the TCR CDR3. TCRdb itself ran the multiplex PCR reads through MiXCR, one entry per CDR3 protein. The sample has 450,000 to 700,000 distinct CDR3 sequences; around 46% are singletons. Sequenced: peripheral blood or thyroid tissue (not recorded which). The receptors here all came from an adult woman with Graves' disease, either hyperthyroidism or ophthalmopathy (not recorded which).

Concerning this clonotype itself: It is unclear where the CDR3 begins or ends on the DNA, so no DNA is shown, and the CDR3 is as TCRdb lists it. This chain uses TRBV25-1 with TRBJ1-1; the D call TRBD1 from the table was never checked on the DNA. The CDR3 totals 14 residues, both ends included. Looked up from germline, CDR1 is MGHDK and CDR2 is SYGVNS. The CDR3 is CACSARTSNTEAFF.

The sample holds many counts of this clonotype. The V call is TRBV20-1, the J call TRBJ2-2; D might be TRBD1 or TRBD2, each matching 5 bases. Trimming cost V 0 bases and J 5 bases, with 22 bases left between them. This CDR3 contains 18 residues. Germline lookup yields CDR1 DFQATT and CDR2 SNEGSKA (reference sequence). CDR3 bases: TGCAGTGCTAGAGATCCCAGAATTGGGCCGTGGGGGACCGGGGAGCTGTTTTTT. Translated: CSARDPRIGPWGTGELFF.

This clonotype showed up just a few times. The chain joins TRBV7-9 to TRBJ2-2; D is possibly TRBD1 (5 bases). Germline V CDR1 and CDR2: SEHNR, FQNEAQ (reference sequence). The V gene lost 5 bases and the J gene lost 2 bases, with 12 bases spanning the gap. This CDR3 has 15 residues. The CDR3 reads CASSAKQDNTGELFF. Written as DNA, the CDR3 is TGTGCCAGCAGCGCGAAACAGGATAACACCGGGGAGCTGTTTTTT.

The chain employs TRBV28 and TRBJ1-4; D gene unclear. V gave up 8 bases and J gave up 6 bases, with 1 base separating them. CDR3 length: 9 amino acids. Germline loops: CDR1 MDHEN, CDR2 SYDVKM. This CDR3 is CASHEKLFF. CDR3 nucleotide sequence: TGTGCCAGCCATGAAAAACTGTTTTTT. The whole variable domain, remainder taken from reference TRBV28 and TRBJ1-4, is DVKVTQSSRYLVKRTGEKVFLECVQDMDHENMFWYRQDPGLGLRLIYFSYDVKMKEKGDIPEGYSVSREKKERFSLILESASTNQTSMYLCASHEKLFFGSGTQLSVL.

The rearrangement uses TRBV7-9 and TRBJ2-7; 9 positions agree with TRBD2. The J segment lost 3 bases and the V segment lost 5 bases, leaving 8 bases of the junction unmatched. Germline loops: CDR1 SEHNR, CDR2 FQNEAQ (reference sequence). CDR3 length equals 15 residues. The CDR3 DNA is TGTGCCAGCAGCCCAACGACTAGCGGAGACTACGAGCAGTACTTC. Translating gives CASSPTTSGDYEQYF.

This rearrangement joins TRBV7-6 to TRBJ1-2; the D gene is possibly TRBD1 (5 bases). Per the germline V gene, CDR1 is SGHVS and CDR2 is FNYEAQ. V gave up 3 bases and J gave up 4 bases, with 18 bases separating them. The CDR3 consists of 16 residues. For the CDR3, the DNA is TGTGCCAGCAGCTTTGGGCCTGGGGGTCTGTCCTATGGCTACACCTTC. Amino acid sequence: CASSFGPGGLSYGYTF.

The chain is built from TRBV20-1 and TRBJ1-6, with a tentative D call TRBD1 (5 bases). The CDR3 contains 15 residues. The V gene lost 6 bases and the J gene lost 5 bases, with 17 bases spanning the gap. Germline CDR1 reads DFQATT; CDR2 reads SNEGSKA (reference sequence). The CDR3 is CSASRMGGDNSPLHF. The CDR3 nucleotides are TGCAGTGCCAGCAGGATGGGAGGGGATAATTCACCCCTCCACTTT.

This clonotype has a single count. One base away lies a much larger clone, so this may be a sequencing read error. V gene TRBV12-3 or TRBV12-4 combines with J gene TRBJ2-7; tentative D call: TRBD2 (6 bases). The CDR3 has 15 amino acids. Trimming cost V 7 bases and J 4 bases, with 20 bases left between them. CDR3 residues: CASNSMTSMGYEQYF. The CDR3 bases are TGTGCCAGCAATTCAATGACTAGTATGGGATACGAGCAGTACTTC.

This clonotype was detected a few times. The chain carries TRBV5-6 and TRBJ1-1; D gene unclear. V dropped 4 bases and J dropped 1 base, with 11 bases sitting between them. Germline-derived CDR1 and CDR2 are SGHDT and YYEEEE. The CDR3 is made up of 14 amino acids. The CDR3 region is CASSPGERNTEAFF. The CDR3 DNA reads TGTGCCAGCAGCCCCGGGGAGAGGAACACTGAAGCTTTCTTT.

On this clonotype: This could be a read error, since a much larger clone is one nucleotide away. The rearrangement uses TRBV10-3 and TRBJ2-7, with D possibly being TRBD2 (7 bases). The V gene's germline CDR1 is ENHRY and CDR2 SYGVKD. The CDR3 extends over 16 amino acids. This chain's CDR3 is CANSTPGGQGVYEQYF. The CDR3 bases are TGTGCCAACAGTACACCCGGGGGGCAGGGAGTCTACGAGCAGTACTTC.

This clonotype was seen many times. The chain joins TRBV6-1 to TRBJ1-2; D is unresolved. Germline values: CDR1 MNHNS, CDR2 SASEGT. The CDR3 has 13 amino acids. V was trimmed by 5 bases and J by 4 bases, leaving 11 bases between them. CDR3 in amino acids: CASSLNTRYGYTF. DNA of the CDR3: TGTGCCAGCAGTCTTAACACCCGCTATGGCTACACCTTC.

In its sample, this clonotype was seen many times. The rearrangement links TRBV9 to TRBJ1-1, with D tentatively TRBD1 (5 bases). The CDR3 is 14 amino acids. Germline-derived CDR1 and CDR2 are SGDLS and YYNGEE. The V end lost 4 bases, the J end lost 5 bases, and 15 bases lay between the germline ends. As DNA, the CDR3 is TGTGCCAGCAGCCCCGGGGGGTCGGGGACTGAAGCTTTCTTT. Its translation: CASSPGGSGTEAFF.

In its sample, this clonotype was seen a few times. This chain joins TRBV25-1 and TRBJ1-3; 7 bases align to TRBD1. This CDR3 is 14 amino acids long. V was pared by 7 bases and J by 0 bases, with 3 bases of the junction left unmatched. Germline values: CDR1 MGHDK, CDR2 SYGVNS. The CDR3 sequence: CASKGGVSGNTIYF. In DNA, the CDR3 is TGTGCCAGCAAAGGGGGCGTCTCTGGAAACACCATATATTTT.

This clonotype was seen ten or more times. V and J are TRBV20-1 and TRBJ1-5; D is unclear. This CDR3 is 12 amino acids long. CDR1 and CDR2 (germline): DFQATT, SNEGSKA (reference sequence). V lost 6 bases and J lost 6, with 12 bases in between. CDR3 nucleotides: TGCAGTGCACAGTCTGGTCTTCAGCCCCAGCATTTT. This translates into CSAQSGLQPQHF.

CDR3 bases: TGTGCCAGCGGTCAGAACACCGGGGAGCTGTTTTTT. It yields the protein CASGQNTGELFF. The chain carries TRBV2 and TRBJ2-2; D not resolved. The CDR3 runs 12 residues. Trimming cost V 8 bases and J 1 base, with 5 bases left between them. The germline V gene has CDR1 SNHLY and CDR2 FYNNEI.

The genes are TRBV28 and TRBJ2-3; 10 nucleotides line up with TRBD2. Germline CDR1 MDHEN, CDR2 SYDVKM. After removal of 8 bases from V and 0 bases from J, the junction contained 8 bases not matched to a gene. CDR3 length equals 16 residues. The CDR3 nucleotides read TGTGCCAGCGCCCGGGGACTAGCGCCAAGCACAGATACGCAGTATTTT. Protein sequence: CASARGLAPSTDTQYF.

This clonotype has a count of ten or more. The genes are TRBV20-1 and TRBJ2-7; TRBD2 matches 7 bases. Per germline, CDR1 DFQATT and CDR2 SNEGSKA (reference sequence). The CDR3 length is 12 residues. With V trimmed by 3 bases and J by 7 bases, 6 bases remained unmatched. The CDR3 DNA reads TGCAGTGCTAGTTTCCTAGCGGAGGAGCAGTACTTC. Its protein product is CSASFLAEEQYF.

This clonotype has more than one count but fewer than ten. The CDR3 protein is CASSPRGGGTQYF. The CDR3 region has the DNA TGTGCCAGCAGCCCCAGGGGGGGGGGGACCCAGTACTTC. The chain carries TRBV7-3 and TRBJ2-5; D tentatively reads TRBD1 or TRBD2 (7 bases each). This CDR3 has 13 amino acids. Trimming took 5 bases from V and 7 from J, leaving 14 bases between them. The germline CDR1 and CDR2 sequences are SGHTA and FQGTGA.

The V call is TRBV10-3, the J call TRBJ2-5; 7 positions agree with TRBD1. From germline, CDR1 is ENHRY and CDR2 SYGVKD. CDR3 length: 15 amino acids. Losses at the gene ends were 9 bases for V and 3 bases for J; bases not matched to a gene: 13. The CDR3 nucleotides are TGTGCCATTGCCAACAGGGGAGTGGAAGAAGAGACCCAGTACTTC. It codes for CAIANRGVEEETQYF.

There are many counts of this clonotype. This chain joins TRBV2 and TRBJ1-1, with no clear D. This CDR3 spans 11 amino acids. CDR1 SNHLY and CDR2 FYNNEI come from the germline V gene. Deletions cut 5 bases from V and 5 bases from J, with 6 bases between. CDR3 sequence reads: CASSSETEAFF. Here the CDR3 DNA reads TGTGCCAGCAGTAGTGAGACTGAAGCTTTCTTT.

This clonotype turned up a few times. The junction differs from germline at one of its ends, possibly a read error. The chain joins TRBV27 to TRBJ2-7, with D possibly called TRBD1 or TRBD2 (5 bases each). Germline lookup yields CDR1 MNHEY and CDR2 SMNVEV (reference sequence). CDR3 size: 15 residues. The CDR3 nucleotides are TGTGCCAGCAGTCTATCCGGGACCTCTACCTACGAGCAGTACTTC. Its translation is CASSLSGTSTYEQYF.

In DNA form, the CDR3 reads TGTGCCAGCAGTGCTAGAACCTCGGCAGGCCAGTACGAGCAGTACTTC. Translating it yields CASSARTSAGQYEQYF. This chain connects TRBV25-1 to TRBJ2-7; no clear D. The CDR3 length is 16 residues. In germline, CDR1 is MGHDK, CDR2 SYGVNS. The V gene lost 4 bases and the J gene lost 4 bases, with 20 bases spanning the gap.

The chain links TRBV19 to TRBJ1-6; 7 bases agree with TRBD1. Germline assignment: CDR1 LNHDA and CDR2 SQIVND (reference sequence). CDR3 length equals 16 residues. Trimming removed 4 bases from V and 6 bases from J; junction bases left unmatched: 9. The DNA of the CDR3 is TGTGCCAGTAGTAAAGATCCGGGACAGCTTAATTCACCCCTCCACTTT. This translates into CASSKDPGQLNSPLHF.

V and J are TRBV10-1 and TRBJ2-6; 7 nucleotides line up with TRBD1. Germline CDR1 is WNHNN and CDR2 is SYGVQD (reference sequence). The CDR3 has 15 amino acids. The V segment lost 6 bases and the J segment 1 base; nucleotides outside the gene matches: 3. The CDR3 nucleotides are TGCGCCAGCAGAGTACAGGGGTCTGGGGCCAACGTCCTGACTTTC. This gives the protein CASRVQGSGANVLTF.

The genes are TRBV11-2 and TRBJ2-2, with D perhaps TRBD2 (6 bases). V was shortened by 1 base and J by 6 bases, with 9 bases between the two germline ends. The CDR3 length is 14 residues. Germline V gene sequence: CDR1 SGHAT, CDR2 FQNNGV. The CDR3 sequence is CASSLAAGSGELFF. The CDR3 DNA follows: TGTGCCAGCAGCTTAGCCGCGGGATCCGGGGAGCTGTTTTTT.

This clonotype was recorded many times. The chain recombines TRBV30 with TRBJ1-5; unclear D gene. CDR1 and CDR2 (germline): GTSNPN, SVGIG (reference sequence). The CDR3 loop spans 13 amino acids. Trimming took 1 base from V and 4 from J, leaving 8 bases between them. In nucleotides, the CDR3 is TGTGCCTGGAGTGGCGGGATTAATCAGCCCCAGCATTTT. It codes for CAWSGGINQPQHF.

This clonotype has at least ten counts. The genes are TRBV7-3 and TRBJ2-5; TRBD2 aligns across 8 bases. Germline CDR1 reads SGHTA; CDR2 reads FQGTGA. After removal of 1 base from V and 4 bases from J, the junction contained 5 bases not matched to a gene. The CDR3 is made up of 15 amino acids. CDR3 DNA sequence: TGTGCCAGCAGCTTAAGTCCTCTAGCGGGAGAGACCCAGTACTTC. It translates to CASSLSPLAGETQYF.

This clonotype was counted many times. The chain couples TRBV10-3 to TRBJ1-2; D may be TRBD1 (5 bases). The CDR3 extends over 14 amino acids. The germline gives CDR1 ENHRY, CDR2 SYGVKD. The V end was cut by 3 bases, the J end by 4 bases, with 12 bases between. The CDR3, as DNA: TGTGCCATCAGTGACCTGACAGTACCCTATGGCTACACCTTC. It is translated as CAISDLTVPYGYTF.

This clonotype was seen at least ten times. This chain uses TRBV19 with TRBJ2-3; 8 bases agree with TRBD1. Germline CDR1 and CDR2: LNHDA and SQIVND (reference sequence). The CDR3 is 15 residues long. The J segment lost 1 base and the V segment lost 5 bases, leaving 5 bases of the junction unmatched. This CDR3 reads CASSEQTGGTDTQYF. DNA of the CDR3: TGTGCCAGTAGTGAGCAGACAGGGGGCACAGATACGCAGTATTTT.

V is TRBV10-3 and J is TRBJ1-2; D perhaps matches TRBD1 (5 bases). V shed 3 bases and J shed 11 bases, with 13 bases lying between them. The CDR3 length is 12 residues. Germline values: CDR1 ENHRY, CDR2 SYGVKD. CDR3 sequence (DNA): TGTGCCATCAGTGACGGGACTAGCGGGTACACCTTC. This encodes CAISDGTSGYTF.